The 21 T cell receptor beta chains presented below share a single source sample, sequenced in a study of CD8+CD57+ T cells in acquired aplastic anemia. Genomic DNA acted as the template from which TCR beta VDJ combination and CDR3 sequence profiling were carried out. TCRdb ran MiXCR on the reads and lists one entry per CDR3 protein. The sample lists about 170,000 distinct CDR3 sequences, 55% to 80% occurring once. Sequencing was performed on sorted CD4+, CD8+, or CD8+CD57+ T cells (not recorded which) from PBMCs. The receptor set was obtained from a human donor in good health.

The gene calls are TRBV5-1 and TRBJ2-7; unclear D gene. The CDR3 consists of 12 residues. The germline V gene encodes CDR1 SGHRS and CDR2 YFSETQ. The V and J ends lost 6 bases and 2 bases respectively, with 9 bases between them. The CDR3 loop reads CASTNGTYEQYF. The CDR3 DNA follows: TGCGCCAGCACTAACGGAACCTACGAGCAGTACTTC.

This clonotype was counted many times. J is TRBJ1-5 and V is TRBV11-2, with 7 bases that match TRBD1. V lost 6 bases, J lost 7 bases, and 9 bases stayed unmatched. The CDR3 runs to 14 residues. Looked up from germline, CDR1 is SGHAT and CDR2 is FQNNGV. CDR3 DNA sequence: TGTGCCAGCAGTCAGGGGGGGACGGACCAGCCCCAGCATTTT. Its translation: CASSQGGTDQPQHF. Full variable domain (remainder filled in from reference TRBV11-2 and TRBJ1-5): EAGVAQSPRYKIIEKRQSVAFWCNPISGHATLYWYQQILGQGPKLLIQFQNNGVVDDSQLPKDRFSAERLKGVDSTLKIQPAKLEDSAVYLCASSQGGTDQPQHFGDGTRLSIL.

The J gene is TRBJ1-5, the V gene TRBV25-1; no firm D call. This CDR3 contains 15 residues. The V end was cut by 4 bases, the J end by 0 bases, with 10 bases between. Germline lookup yields CDR1 MGHDK and CDR2 SYGVNS. The CDR3 nucleotides are TGTGCCAGCAGTGGGGTGGGGTATAGCAATCAGCCCCAGCATTTT. Amino acids: CASSGVGYSNQPQHF.

This rearrangement joins TRBV10-3 to TRBJ1-2; 10 positions match TRBD1. CDR1 ENHRY and CDR2 SYGVKD come from the germline V gene. V dropped 7 bases and J dropped 2; count of bases not matched to a gene: 1. There are 13 residues in the CDR3. In DNA, the CDR3 is TGTGCCATCAAGACAGGGGGCAACTATGGCTACACCTTC. Translated, it gives CAIKTGGNYGYTF.

J is TRBJ2-7 and V is TRBV5-1; D perhaps matches TRBD2 (6 bases). Trimming shortened V by 3 bases and J by 6 bases, and 19 bases separated the two germline ends. CDR1 SGHRS and CDR2 YFSETQ come from the germline V gene. CDR3 length: 15 amino acids. This CDR3 reads CASSSNGRPEGEQYF. CDR3 nucleotides: TGCGCCAGCAGCTCGAATGGTCGACCGGAGGGCGAGCAGTACTTC.

This sequence joins TRBV19 and TRBJ2-7; D ambiguous. Trimming pared 2 bases from V and 2 bases from J, leaving 7 bases between. Germline V gene lookup returns CDR1 LNHDA and CDR2 SQIVND (reference sequence). CDR3 length: 13 residues. The CDR3 bases are TGTGCCAGTAGTATAAATGGACCCTACGAGCAGTACTTC. Its protein is CASSINGPYEQYF.

The J gene is TRBJ2-7, the V gene TRBV29-1; 10 bases fit TRBD2. This CDR3 spans 15 amino acids. CDR1 and CDR2 from the germline V gene are SQVTM and ANQGSEA. The J segment lost 2 bases and the V segment lost 3 bases, leaving 7 bases of the junction unmatched. DNA for the CDR3: TGCAGCGTTGAGTTTGTAGCGGGAGGACCCTACGAGCAGTACTTC. Translation gives CSVEFVAGGPYEQYF.

V and J are TRBV19 and TRBJ1-2; no clear D. With 1 base removed from V and 1 base from J, the gap between germline ends came to 10 bases. In germline, CDR1 is LNHDA, CDR2 SQIVND (reference sequence). The length of the CDR3 is 15 residues. This chain's CDR3 is CASSIGNRDNYGYTF. The CDR3 DNA reads TGTGCCAGTAGTATAGGCAATAGGGATAACTATGGCTACACCTTC.

As concerns this clonotype: A single base separates this from a much larger clone, so it may be a read error. The rearrangement joins TRBV6-5 to TRBJ1-2; TRBD1 is a possible D gene (5 bases). V lost 6 bases to trimming and J lost 7 bases, with 15 bases between them. The CDR3 is made up of 13 amino acids. The germline gives CDR1 MNHEY, CDR2 SVGAGI. CDR3 residues: CASSPGQLCGYTF. The CDR3 DNA sequence: TGTGCCAGCAGCCCGGGGCAGCTCTGTGGCTACACCTTC.

The gene calls are TRBV9 and TRBJ2-1; 10 bases match TRBD2. Germline-derived CDR1 and CDR2 are SGDLS and YYNGEE. The CDR3 has 15 amino acids. V lost 3 bases to trimming and J lost 6 bases; unmatched junction nucleotides: 6. In nucleotides, the CDR3 is TGTGCCAGCAGCGGGACTAGCGGAGATCGCAATGAGCAGTTCTTC. Its translation: CASSGTSGDRNEQFF.

The V call is TRBV10-3, the J call TRBJ2-7; 8 bases align to TRBD1. The CDR3 runs 15 residues. Trimming at V came to 3 bases and at J to 5 bases, leaving 9 bases not matched to a gene. Germline values: CDR1 ENHRY, CDR2 SYGVKD. In DNA, the CDR3 is TGTGCCATCAGTGACCAAACAAAGACAGGGGACGAGCAGTACTTC. Translating gives CAISDQTKTGDEQYF.

This clonotype was counted a few times. This sequence joins TRBV2 and TRBJ1-6; D gene unclear. The germline V gene has CDR1 SNHLY and CDR2 FYNNEI. This CDR3 is built from 14 residues. V was shortened by 3 bases and J by 8 bases, with 11 bases between the two germline ends. CDR3: CASSERRVDSPLHF. The CDR3 nucleotides read TGTGCCAGCAGTGAGAGGAGGGTTGATTCACCCCTCCACTTT.

The chain is built from TRBV7-9 and TRBJ2-5, with 13 bases matching TRBD2. There are 16 residues in the CDR3. After removal of 5 bases from V and 4 bases from J, the junction contained 7 bases not matched to a gene. Germline assignment: CDR1 SEHNR and CDR2 FQNEAQ (reference sequence). CDR3 sequence: CASSPGTSGMLETQYF. The DNA for the CDR3 is TGTGCCAGCAGCCCGGGGACTAGCGGGATGTTAGAGACCCAGTACTTC.

The chain joins TRBV15 to TRBJ2-7, with D perhaps TRBD1 (5 bases). CDR3 length: 12 amino acids. The ends were cut back, 3 bases at V and 4 bases at J, with 7 bases in the middle. The germline V gene encodes CDR1 LNHNV and CDR2 YYDKDF (reference sequence). The CDR3 coding sequence is TGTGCCACCAGCAGTCAGGGTTACGAGCAGTACTTC. Residues: CATSSQGYEQYF.

This clonotype came up many times. V usage is TRBV6-5 and J usage is TRBJ2-7; D uncertain. The CDR3 length is 15 residues. Germline lookup yields CDR1 MNHEY and CDR2 SVGAGI. Between the trimmed V and J ends, which lost 6 bases and 2 bases, there was a span of 17 bases. CDR3 sequence reads: CASSQGPSPPYEQYF. The CDR3 coding sequence is TGTGCCAGCAGCCAAGGACCATCACCCCCCTACGAGCAGTACTTC.

The rearrangement links TRBV7-6 to TRBJ1-5; 8 bases are a match to TRBD1. In germline, CDR1 is SGHVS, CDR2 FNYEAQ. V lost 2 bases to trimming and J lost 7 bases; unmatched junction nucleotides: 7. This CDR3 contains 15 residues. CDR3 DNA: TGTGCCAGCAGCTTACAGGGGGCATCTGGACAGCCCCAGCATTTT. It specifies CASSLQGASGQPQHF. The full variable domain, with the rest looked up from reference TRBV7-6 and TRBJ1-5, is GAGVSQSPRYKVTKRGQDVALRCDPISGHVSLYWYRQALGQGPEFLTYFNYEAQQDKSGLPNDRFSAERPEGSISTLTIQRTEQRDSAMYRCASSLQGASGQPQHFGDGTRLSIL.

This chain uses TRBV5-1 with TRBJ2-7, with no clear D. The CDR3 spans 13 residues. The ends were cut back, 0 bases at V and 3 bases at J, with 7 bases in the middle. In germline, CDR1 is SGHRS, CDR2 YFSETQ. CDR3 DNA: TGCGCCAGCAGCTTGGCCATGGGCTACGAGCAGTACTTC. This sequence encodes CASSLAMGYEQYF. The variable domain in full, completed from reference TRBV5-1 and TRBJ2-7, reads KAGVTQTPRYLIKTRGQQVTLSCSPISGHRSVSWYQQTPGQGLQFLFEYFSETQRNKGNFPGRFSGRQFSNSRSEMNVSTLELGDSALYLCASSLAMGYEQYFGPGTRLTVT.

CDR3 sequence: CASSDRGGGQPQHF. As DNA, the CDR3 is TGTGCCAGCAGCGACAGGGGCGGAGGTCAGCCCCAGCATTTT. V is TRBV7-4 and J is TRBJ1-5; 8 bases are shared with TRBD1. J was trimmed by 6 bases and V by 5 bases; bases with no gene match: 6. The CDR3 length is 14 residues. Per germline, CDR1 SGHVT and CDR2 SQSDAQ.

J is TRBJ1-1 and V is TRBV7-9; D remains unclear. Per germline, CDR1 SEHNR and CDR2 FQNEAQ (reference sequence). The V and J ends lost 1 base and 11 bases respectively, with 8 bases between them. This CDR3 is 11 amino acids long. CDR3 residues: CASSLGGDAFF. The DNA of the CDR3 is TGTGCCAGCAGCTTAGGAGGAGACGCTTTCTTT.

This clonotype has at least ten counts. The chain uses TRBV12-3 or TRBV12-4 and TRBJ2-1, with D tentatively TRBD2 (5 bases). This CDR3 is 14 amino acids long. V was pared by 1 base and J by 6 bases, with 10 bases between. The CDR3 region is CASSLGGTSNEQFF. CDR3 DNA: TGTGCCAGCAGTTTAGGGGGTACTAGCAATGAGCAGTTCTTC.

This clonotype has only one observation. The chain links TRBV9 to TRBJ2-3; D gene uncertain. The CDR3 sequence is 14 residues long. V was trimmed by 5 bases and J by 6 bases, leaving 16 bases between them. The V gene's germline CDR1 is SGDLS and CDR2 YYNGEE. CDR3 bases: TGTGCCAGCAGTGAGCGCCCCATTCACGATACGCAGTATTTT. It is translated as CASSERPIHDTQYF.